The sequence of this TCR beta chain was determined in a study of neurological immune-mediated disorders. Points on this clonotype: As yet, its antigen is unknown.

The CDR3 is 16 amino acids. Trimming took 5 bases from V and 4 from J, leaving 17 bases between them. In germline, CDR1 is SNHLY, CDR2 FYNNEI. General observations from the study: In HTLV-1-associated myelopathy, TCR clonal expansion was greatest, whereas multiple sclerosis had the least, falling below healthy controls. Private repertoires in all groups were suggested, as expanded clones shared no CDR3 amino acid sequences across subjects.

As for the cDNA, it was generated by 5'RACE with 10-nucleotide random UMIs. TCRdb recomputed calls from the 5' RACE reads with MiXCR, one row per CDR3 protein. The data show tens of thousands of distinct CDR3 sequences, with around 10% seen just once and 3% to 4.5% held by the top ten. The sorted libraries took approximately 1 million CD4+ or CD8+ T cells. This TCR derives from a woman between 25 and 40 years old with HTLV-1-associated myelopathy (HAM/TSP). The chain recombines TRBV2 with TRBJ2-2; no clear D. Material: CD4+ T cells from blood. The CDR3 nucleotides are TGTGCCAGCAGTTTCTACTCGACTGGCAGCACCGGGGAGCTGTTTTTT. Its protein is CASSFYSTGSTGELFF.